The rows below give T cell receptor beta chains drawn from one sample of a study of memory CD4+ T cells and cytomegalovirus serostatus. Here immunoSEQ multiplex PCR was the method, and the copy in TCRdb shows in-frame clones only, minus some. The sample lists 56,000 or so clones, roughly 75% occurring once. The sequenced sample was memory CD4+ T cells from blood. The receptors were gathered from an adult in good health and CMV-seronegative. Some clones in this sample may be carry-over from other donors' samples. CDR3s include the opening cysteine and the closing phenylalanine or tryptophan. A D gene is named only where the DNA matches it firmly. Size values are once, few and many counts, or a class for expanded clones, and some rows have none.

D gene	V gene	J gene	clone size	CDR3 DNA	CDR3 protein
.	TRBV19	TRBJ1-3	.	TGTGCCAGTACCAGAGAGGTGCCGACCACTACTGGAAACACCATATATTTT	CASTREVPTTTGNTIYF
TRBD1	TRBV25-1	TRBJ2-2	.	TGTGCCAGCAGGACCACAGGGGCGACCGGGGAGCTGTTTTTT	CASRTTGATGELFF
TRBD1	TRBV5-1	TRBJ1-1	.	TGCGCCAGCAGCTTGCCGGGGACAGCCGAAGCTTTCTTT	CASSLPGTAEAFF
.	TRBV9	TRBJ2-5	.	TGTGCCAGCAGCCGTTCCGAGGCCCAGTACTTC	CASSRSEAQYF
TRBD2	TRBV15	TRBJ2-1	.	TGTGCCACCGGGCAAGGGACTAGCCCATACAATGAGCAGTTCTTC	CATGQGTSPYNEQFF
TRBD2	TRBV5-1	TRBJ2-2	once	TGCGCCAGCAGCTTGACACTAGCGGGGGGGAACACCGGGGAGCTGTTTTTT	CASSLTLAGGNTGELFF
TRBD1	TRBV27	TRBJ1-5	.	TGTGCCAGCAGCCGGGGGACAGGGCGAAGGGATCAGCCCCAGCATTTT	CASSRGTGRRDQPQHF
.	TRBV6-4	TRBJ1-2	.	TGTGCCAGCAGTGACTACCAGGTTGGCTATGGCTACACCTTC	CASSDYQVGYGYTF
.	TRBV19	TRBJ1-3	.	TGTGCCAGTAGTATAGGACAGGACCGCTTCTTCTCTGGAAACACCATATATTTT	CASSIGQDRFFSGNTIYF
.	TRBV19	TRBJ2-5	.	TGTGCCAGTAGTATATTCTTGGGAGGAGAGACCCAGTACTTC	CASSIFLGGETQYF
.	TRBV19	TRBJ1-4	.	TGTGCCAGTAGCCTACACTTCCTAGCAACTAATGAAAAACTGTTTTTT	CASSLHFLATNEKLFF
TRBD1	TRBV11-2	TRBJ1-1	.	TGTGCCAGCAGCGCGGGGGACAGGCGCTCGGGTGAAGCTTTCTTT	CASSAGDRRSGEAFF
TRBD2	TRBV30	TRBJ2-2	.	TGTGCCTGGAGTTGGGAGGGTAGGATGTTTTTT	CAWSWEGRMFF
TRBD1	TRBV7-9	TRBJ1-5	.	TGTGCCAGCGGCACAGGGGGCGCGGGTCAGCCCCAGCATTTT	CASGTGGAGQPQHF
.	TRBV14	TRBJ1-1	.	TGTGCCAGCAGCCGAAACAGGGATACTGAAGCTTTCTTT	CASSRNRDTEAFF
TRBD1	TRBV18	TRBJ2-5	once	TGTGCCAGCTCACCCGGGACAGGACCTCAAGAGACCCAGTACTTC	CASSPGTGPQETQYF
.	TRBV4-2	TRBJ2-3	.	TGTGCCAGCAGCCAAGTGGGGGGAAGGGATACGCAGTATTTT	CASSQVGGRDTQYF
.	TRBV14	TRBJ2-2	.	TGTGCCAGCAGCCAAGATTCGTACACCGGGGAGCTGTTTTTT	CASSQDSYTGELFF
TRBD1	TRBV7-8	TRBJ1-6	medium-sized	TGTGCCAGCAGCTCCCGGACAGGGTCGGTGGGATCACCCCTCCACTTT	CASSSRTGSVGSPLHF
TRBD1	TRBV27	TRBJ2-2	.	TGTGCCAGCCGGACAGGTTGGAACACCGGGGAGCTGTTTTTT	CASRTGWNTGELFF
TRBD1	TRBV18	TRBJ2-2	.	TGTGCCAGCTCACCCCCTACAGGGGGCAACACCGGGGAGCTGTTTTTT	CASSPPTGGNTGELFF
TRBD2	TRBV5-4	TRBJ2-1	.	TGTGCCAGCAGCTTGGATGGTGGCGGGAGGAATGAGCAGTTCTTC	CASSLDGGGRNEQFF
.	TRBV28	TRBJ1-2	.	TGTGCCAGCAGTTTTCAACAGAGTTATGGCTACACCTTC	CASSFQQSYGYTF
.	TRBV10-1	TRBJ1-1	.	TGCGCCAGCAGTCCTGATGGCGGGCCCCGTGGAGCTTTCTTT	CASSPDGGPRGAFF
.	TRBV7-8	TRBJ2-2	.	TGTGCCAGCAGTTTAAGGGAGGCAACAAACACCGGGGAGCTGTTTTTT	CASSLREATNTGELFF
TRBD2	TRBV2	TRBJ2-3	.	TGTGCCAGCAGTGTGCGCTGGACCGGGGCTAGCGGGAGCACAGATACGCAGTATTTT	CASSVRWTGASGSTDTQYF
.	TRBV5-1	TRBJ1-3	.	TGCGCCAGCAGCTTGGTTACAGGTTTCTCTGGAAACACCATATATTTT	CASSLVTGFSGNTIYF
.	TRBV19	TRBJ1-1	.	TGTGCCAGTACCCGACAGACTGGAGAAAACACTGAAGCTTTCTTT	CASTRQTGENTEAFF
.	TRBV19	TRBJ2-5	.	TGTGCCAGTAGTATTGGCTTGGGGGAGACCCAGTACTTC	CASSIGLGETQYF
.	TRBV7-9	TRBJ1-6	.	TGTGCCAGCAGCTTAGAACCCGGTTGGGGGCGCCGATCACCCCTCCACTTT	CASSLEPGWGRRSPLHF
.	TRBV6-7	TRBJ1-2	.	TGTGCCAGCAGCGACTCTGGGTGCTATGGCTACACCTTC	CASSDSGCYGYTF
TRBD2	TRBV19	TRBJ2-3	medium-sized	TGTGCCAGTAGTATTGCCGGGACTAGCGGGAGTTGGGGATTAGATACGCAGTATTTT	CASSIAGTSGSWGLDTQYF
.	TRBV9	TRBJ2-5	.	TGTGCCAGCAGCGTGAATGGGGGGCAGGAGACCCAGTACTTC	CASSVNGGQETQYF
.	TRBV7-2	TRBJ2-1	.	TGTGCCAGCAGCGACGGTATCTACAATGAGCAGTTCTTC	CASSDGIYNEQFF
.	TRBV11-3	TRBJ2-2	few	TGTGCCAGCAGCTTAGGCGCTAGTAGGACCGGGGAGCTGTTTTTT	CASSLGASRTGELFF
.	TRBV7-2	TRBJ2-5	.	TGTGCCAGCAGCTTCCAGACCAGGGCGATGGGGGAGACCCAGTACTTC	CASSFQTRAMGETQYF
.	TRBV16	TRBJ2-2	few	TGTGCCAGCAGCCAATCCGCCAGGGTCTCCACCGGGGAGCTGTTTTTT	CASSQSARVSTGELFF
TRBD1	TRBV19	TRBJ2-5	.	TGTGCCAGTAGGAAGAGGACAGGGGGGTCGGGAGAGACCCAGTACTTC	CASRKRTGGSGETQYF
TRBD1	TRBV7-9	TRBJ2-5	.	TGTGCCAGCAGCTTAGGGGACAGGGGGATCCAAGAGACCCAGTACTTC	CASSLGDRGIQETQYF
TRBD1	TRBV7-2	TRBJ2-1	.	TGTGCCAGCAGCTTACGACAGGGCCGCAATGAGCAGTTCTTC	CASSLRQGRNEQFF
TRBD1	TRBV5-6	TRBJ1-2	few	TGTGCCAGCAGCCCGGACAGGGACTATGGCTACACCTTC	CASSPDRDYGYTF
TRBD2	TRBV28	TRBJ2-5	few	TGTGCCATAGCTAGCGGGAGAGGTATGGAGACCCAGTACTTC	CAIASGRGMETQYF
.	TRBV28	TRBJ1-2	.	TGTGCCAGCAGTGGCACTTCTTATGGCTACACCTTC	CASSGTSYGYTF
.	TRBV4-2	TRBJ1-1	.	TGTGCCAGCAGCCCGGGTCGGGGTGAGAACACTGAAGCTTTCTTT	CASSPGRGENTEAFF
.	TRBV6-1	TRBJ2-3	.	TGTGCCAGCAGTGAGGGGGTCCCAGATACGCAGTATTTT	CASSEGVPDTQYF
.	TRBV27	TRBJ1-2	.	TGTGCCAGCAGTCGGACCACACTGGGCCCAAATGACTATGGCTACACCTTC	CASSRTTLGPNDYGYTF
TRBD1	TRBV9	TRBJ1-4	.	TGTGCCAGCAGCGCCGGGACAGGGTTAGCAACTAATGAAAAACTGTTTTTT	CASSAGTGLATNEKLFF
.	TRBV23-1	TRBJ2-7	.	TGCGCCAGCAGTCAAGCCGGGAGCCCTTACGAGCAGTACTTC	CASSQAGSPYEQYF
TRBD2	TRBV28	TRBJ2-3	.	TGTGCCAGCAGTCCGGGGGGGGTCGCAGATACGCAGTATTTT	CASSPGGVADTQYF
.	TRBV6-5	TRBJ1-1	.	TGTGCCAGCAGTACCTCACACGGGAACACTGAAGCTTTCTTT	CASSTSHGNTEAFF
.	TRBV5-1	TRBJ1-3	once	TGCGCCAGCAGCTGGGGCCCTACCGCCACTCCTTTGAGAAACACCATATATTTT	CASSWGPTATPLRNTIYF
.	TRBV7-9	TRBJ2-5	once	TGTGCCAGCAGCTTAATGACGGGAGAGACCCAGTACTTC	CASSLMTGETQYF
TRBD1	TRBV28	TRBJ2-2	.	TGTGCCAGCAGTCCGGGACAGACTAACACCGGGGAGCTGTTTTTT	CASSPGQTNTGELFF
.	TRBV7-9	TRBJ2-7	.	TGTGCCAGCAGCCTCACCCGCGCCGGGACCCTCTACGAGCAGTACTTC	CASSLTRAGTLYEQYF
.	TRBV5-5	TRBJ2-5	.	TGTGCCAGCAGCTTGGAGGCTAGGGGTAATGCCCAGTACTTC	CASSLEARGNAQYF
.	TRBV6-1	TRBJ1-3	.	TGTGCCAGCACATTACAGGGAGCTGGAAACACCATATATTTT	CASTLQGAGNTIYF
.	TRBV7-2	TRBJ1-5	.	TGTGCCAGCAGCGTCAGGGGAAATCAGCCCCAGCATTTT	CASSVRGNQPQHF
.	TRBV5-3	TRBJ1-1	.	TGTGCCAGAAGCCTAAGGGAGGTTGAAGCTTTCTTT	CARSLREVEAFF